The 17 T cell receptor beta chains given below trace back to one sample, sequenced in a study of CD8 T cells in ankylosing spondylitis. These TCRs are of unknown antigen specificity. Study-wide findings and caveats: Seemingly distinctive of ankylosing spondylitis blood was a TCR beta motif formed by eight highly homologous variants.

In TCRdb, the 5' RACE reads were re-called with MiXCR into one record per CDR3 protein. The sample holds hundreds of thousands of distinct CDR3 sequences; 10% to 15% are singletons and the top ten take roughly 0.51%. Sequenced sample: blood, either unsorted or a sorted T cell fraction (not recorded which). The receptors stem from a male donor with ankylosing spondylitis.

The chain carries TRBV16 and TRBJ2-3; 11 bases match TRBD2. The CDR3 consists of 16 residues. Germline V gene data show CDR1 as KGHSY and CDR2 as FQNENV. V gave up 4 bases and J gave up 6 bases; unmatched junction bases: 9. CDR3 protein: CASSLKTSGVSDTQYF. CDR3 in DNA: TGTGCCAGCAGCCTAAAGACTAGCGGGGTGTCGGATACGCAGTATTTT.

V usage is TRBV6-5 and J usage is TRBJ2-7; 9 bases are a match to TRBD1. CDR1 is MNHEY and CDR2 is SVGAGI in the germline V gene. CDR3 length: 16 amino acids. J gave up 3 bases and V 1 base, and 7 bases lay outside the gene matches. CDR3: CASSYWTGVGDYEQYF. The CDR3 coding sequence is TGTGCCAGCAGTTACTGGACAGGGGTGGGAGACTACGAGCAGTACTTC.

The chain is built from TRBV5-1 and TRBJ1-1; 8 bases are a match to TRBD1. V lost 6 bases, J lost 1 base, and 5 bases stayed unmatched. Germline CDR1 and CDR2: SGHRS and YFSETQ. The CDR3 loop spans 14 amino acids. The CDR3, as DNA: TGCGCCAGCACAGGGACAGGCCCGAACACTGAAGCTTTCTTT. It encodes CASTGTGPNTEAFF. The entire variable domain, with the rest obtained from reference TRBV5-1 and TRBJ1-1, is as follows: KAGVTQTPRYLIKTRGQQVTLSCSPISGHRSVSWYQQTPGQGLQFLFEYFSETQRNKGNFPGRFSGRQFSNSRSEMNVSTLELGDSALYLCASTGTGPNTEAFFGQGTRLTVV.

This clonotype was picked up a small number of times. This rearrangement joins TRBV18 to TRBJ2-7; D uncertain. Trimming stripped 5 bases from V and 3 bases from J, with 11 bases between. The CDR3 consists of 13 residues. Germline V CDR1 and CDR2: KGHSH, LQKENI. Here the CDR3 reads CASSLGFGYEQYF. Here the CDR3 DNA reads TGTGCCAGCTCATTGGGGTTCGGCTACGAGCAGTACTTC.

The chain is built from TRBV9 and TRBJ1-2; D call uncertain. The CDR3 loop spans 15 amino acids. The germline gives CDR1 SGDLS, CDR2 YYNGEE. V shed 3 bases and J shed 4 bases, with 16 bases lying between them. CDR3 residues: CASSADARGGYGYTF. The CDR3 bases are TGTGCCAGCAGCGCAGATGCCCGGGGAGGCTATGGCTACACCTTC.

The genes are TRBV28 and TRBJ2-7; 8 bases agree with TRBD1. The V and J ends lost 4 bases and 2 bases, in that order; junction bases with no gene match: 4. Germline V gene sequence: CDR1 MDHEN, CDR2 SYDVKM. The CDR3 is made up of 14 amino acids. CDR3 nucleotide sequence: TGTGCCAGCAGTTCACCGGACAGGGCCTACGAGCAGTACTTC. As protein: CASSSPDRAYEQYF.

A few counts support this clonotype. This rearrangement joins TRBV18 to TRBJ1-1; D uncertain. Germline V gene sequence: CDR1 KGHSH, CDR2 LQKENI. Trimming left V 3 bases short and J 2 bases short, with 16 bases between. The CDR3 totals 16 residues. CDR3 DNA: TGTGCCAGCTCACCGATAAGGGCGTCTGACAACACTGAAGCTTTCTTT. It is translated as CASSPIRASDNTEAFF.

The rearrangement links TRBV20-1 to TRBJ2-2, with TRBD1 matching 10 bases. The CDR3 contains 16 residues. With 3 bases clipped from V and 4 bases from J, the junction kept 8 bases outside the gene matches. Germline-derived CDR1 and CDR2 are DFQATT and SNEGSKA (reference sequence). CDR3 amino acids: CSASPGTGAVTGELFF. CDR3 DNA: TGCAGTGCTAGCCCCGGGACAGGGGCGGTCACCGGGGAGCTGTTTTTT.

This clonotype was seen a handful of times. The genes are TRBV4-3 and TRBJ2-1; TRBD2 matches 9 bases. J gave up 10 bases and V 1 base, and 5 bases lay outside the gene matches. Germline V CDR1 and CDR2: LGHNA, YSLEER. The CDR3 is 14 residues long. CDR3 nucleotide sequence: TGCGCCAGCAGCCAAGCAGGGCGGGAGGGCGAGCAGTTCTTC. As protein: CASSQAGREGEQFF.

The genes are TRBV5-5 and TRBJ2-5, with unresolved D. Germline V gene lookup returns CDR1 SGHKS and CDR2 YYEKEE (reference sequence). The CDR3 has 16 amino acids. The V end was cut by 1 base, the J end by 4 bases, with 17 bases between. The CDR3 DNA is TGTGCCAGCAGCTTGAGGAGACCGATGGGCATAGAGACCCAGTACTTC. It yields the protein CASSLRRPMGIETQYF. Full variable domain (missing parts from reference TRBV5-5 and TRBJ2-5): DAGVTQSPTHLIKTRGQQVTLRCSPISGHKSVSWYQQVLGQGPQFIFQYYEKEERGRGNFPDRFSARQFPNYSSELNVNALLLGDSALYLCASSLRRPMGIETQYFGPGTRLLVL.

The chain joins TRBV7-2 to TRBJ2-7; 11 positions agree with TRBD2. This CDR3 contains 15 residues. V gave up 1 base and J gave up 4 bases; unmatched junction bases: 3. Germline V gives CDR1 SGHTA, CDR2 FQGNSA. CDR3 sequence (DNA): TGTGCCAGCAGCTTAGATAGCGGGAGGGCGTACGAGCAGTACTTC. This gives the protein CASSLDSGRAYEQYF. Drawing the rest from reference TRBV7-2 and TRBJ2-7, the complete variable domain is GAGVSQSPSNKVTEKGKDVELRCDPISGHTALYWYRQSLGQGLEFLIYFQGNSAPDKSGLPSDRFSAERTGGSVSTLTIQRTQQEDSAVYLCASSLDSGRAYEQYFGPGTRLTVT.

The CDR3 nucleotides are TGCAGTGCTAGAGCAAACAATGAGCAGTTCTTC. This sequence encodes CSARANNEQFF. The chain has TRBV20-1 and TRBJ2-1; D gene ambiguous. Trimming stripped 1 base from V and 5 bases from J, with 3 bases between. Germline CDR1 and CDR2: DFQATT and SNEGSKA (reference sequence). This CDR3 has 11 amino acids.

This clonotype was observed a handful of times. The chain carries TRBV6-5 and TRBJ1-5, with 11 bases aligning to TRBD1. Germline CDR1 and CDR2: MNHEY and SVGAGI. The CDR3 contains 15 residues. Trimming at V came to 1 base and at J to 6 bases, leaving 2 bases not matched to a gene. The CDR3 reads CASSYWGTGGQPQHF. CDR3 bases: TGTGCCAGCAGTTACTGGGGGACAGGGGGTCAGCCCCAGCATTTT.

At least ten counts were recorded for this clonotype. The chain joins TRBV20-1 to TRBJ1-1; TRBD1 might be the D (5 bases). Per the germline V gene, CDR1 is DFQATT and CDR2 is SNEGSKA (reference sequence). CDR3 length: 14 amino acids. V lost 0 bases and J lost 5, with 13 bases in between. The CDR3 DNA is TGCAGTGCTAGAGATACCGGGGGAAGGACTGAAGCTTTCTTT. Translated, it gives CSARDTGGRTEAFF.

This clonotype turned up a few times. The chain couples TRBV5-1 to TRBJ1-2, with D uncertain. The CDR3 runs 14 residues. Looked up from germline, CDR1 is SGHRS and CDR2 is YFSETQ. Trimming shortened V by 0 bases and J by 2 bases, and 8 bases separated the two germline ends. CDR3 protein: CASSLAPSNYGYTF. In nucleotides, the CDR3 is TGCGCCAGCAGCTTGGCCCCGAGCAACTATGGCTACACCTTC.

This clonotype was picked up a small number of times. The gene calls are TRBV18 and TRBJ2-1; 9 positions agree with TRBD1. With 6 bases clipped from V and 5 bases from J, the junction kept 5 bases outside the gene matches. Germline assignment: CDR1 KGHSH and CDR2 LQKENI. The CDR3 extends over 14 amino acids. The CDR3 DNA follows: TGTGCCAGCTCCTGGGACAGGGTCCACAATGAGCAGTTCTTC. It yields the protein CASSWDRVHNEQFF.

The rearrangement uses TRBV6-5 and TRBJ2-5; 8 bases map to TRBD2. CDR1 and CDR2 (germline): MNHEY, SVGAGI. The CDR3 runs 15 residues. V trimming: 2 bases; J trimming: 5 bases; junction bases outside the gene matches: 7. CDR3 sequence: CASSYQTSVTETQYF. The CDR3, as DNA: TGTGCCAGCAGTTACCAGACTAGCGTTACGGAGACCCAGTACTTC.